This note documents a single T cell receptor (beta chain) sequence. CD8+CD57+ cell expansion, shown by flow cytometry, had occurred in the patients selected for sequencing. CDR3 length: 13 amino acids. Germline V gene sequence: CDR1 SGHRS, CDR2 YFSETQ. Trimming left V 0 bases short and J 12 bases short, with 16 bases between. This specimen comes from a study of CD8+CD57+ T cells in acquired aplastic anemia. Genomic DNA provided the template from which TCR beta VDJ and CDR3 profiles were obtained. Using its own MiXCR run on the reads, TCRdb lists one record per CDR3 protein. The sample lists 110,000 or so distinct CDR3 sequences, 58% occurring once.

The V and J genes are TRBV5-1 and TRBJ2-7, with D maybe TRBD1 (5 bases). The sequencing sample was made of sorted CD4+, CD8+, or CD8+CD57+ T cells (not recorded which) from PBMCs. The clonotype originates from a human donor with aplastic anemia. The chain's CDR3 is CASSLVTDTVGYF. In nucleotides, the CDR3 is TGCGCCAGCAGCTTGGTGACAGACACTGTGGGGTACTTC.